Following are 16 T cell receptor beta chains from one sample sequenced in a study of T cell repertoires in cytomegalovirus infection (dated by TCRdb to about 2019). Reads for this sample came from an Illumina HiSeq 1500. Starting from the raw public reads, TCRdb applied fastp trimming at Q25, assembled clones with MiXCR and retained in-frame beta chains. Rows merge per CDR3 protein into single entries with the most common DNA and genes. Within this sample are 750,000 to 900,000 distinct CDR3 sequences, with about 28% of them counted one time only. The ten largest account for around 12% of the sample. What this sample's treatment or condition label stands for: in vitro stimulation with specific CMV peptide epitopes to enrich CMV-specific T cells. No antigen has been identified for these receptors. Sequenced here: cultured CD8+ T cells from PBMCs, sampled from culture after CMV antigen stimulation. Receptors were obtained from a human donor in good health (CMV status not recorded). Some clones in this sample may be carry-over from other donors' samples.

This clonotype was seen a few times. This chain uses TRBV7-6 with TRBJ2-2; 9 bases match TRBD2. The CDR3 contains 18 residues. The trim removed 3 bases at V and 0 bases at J, leaving 8 bases unmatched. The V gene's germline CDR1 is SGHVS and CDR2 FNYEAQ. The CDR3 spells CASSFPRSGGPNTGELFF. Written as DNA, the CDR3 is TGTGCCAGCAGCTTCCCGAGGAGCGGGGGGCCGAACACCGGGGAGCTGTTTTTT.

This clonotype was seen a handful of times. The chain uses TRBV7-9 and TRBJ1-6, with a weak D call TRBD1 (5 bases). The length of the CDR3 is 18 residues. The ends were cut back, 4 bases at V and 0 bases at J, with 16 bases in the middle. Germline lookup yields CDR1 SEHNR and CDR2 FQNEAQ (reference sequence). The CDR3 loop is CASSWTGTLSSYNSPLHF. CDR3 DNA: TGTGCCAGCAGCTGGACCGGGACCCTAAGCTCCTATAATTCACCCCTCCACTTT.

This clonotype was seen just once. This chain joins TRBV12-5 and TRBJ2-7; maybe TRBD2 (6 bases). Trimming pared 11 bases from V and 0 bases from J, leaving 14 bases between. This CDR3 spans 13 amino acids. CDR1 and CDR2 (germline): LGHNT, FRNRAP. CDR3 sequence reads: CALGGLRSYEQYF. In DNA form, the CDR3 reads TGTGCTCTTGGGGGACTCCGCTCCTACGAGCAGTACTTC.

This clonotype appeared a few times. V is TRBV7-6 and J is TRBJ1-1; D is undetermined. The CDR3 is 13 amino acids. The germline CDR1 and CDR2 sequences are SGHVS and FNYEAQ. V shed 3 bases and J shed 4 bases, with 9 bases lying between them. CDR3 amino acids: CASSFGGPTEAFF. CDR3 nucleotide sequence: TGTGCCAGCAGCTTTGGCGGTCCCACTGAAGCTTTCTTT.

This clonotype was seen ten or more times. The V call is TRBV5-4, the J call TRBJ1-2; 7 nucleotides line up with TRBD1. V lost 1 base to trimming and J lost 7 bases; unmatched junction nucleotides: 16. The CDR3 is made up of 17 amino acids. Looked up from germline, CDR1 is SGHNT and CDR2 is YYREEE (reference sequence). The CDR3, as DNA: TGTGCCAGCAGCTTGTTTCCGGGGGACAGCTCCTCCGCTGGCTACACCTTC. Amino acids: CASSLFPGDSSSAGYTF. Full variable domain (outside the CDR3, taken from reference TRBV5-4 and TRBJ1-2): ETGVTQSPTHLIKTRGQQVTLRCSSQSGHNTVSWYQQALGQGPQFIFQYYREEENGRGNFPPRFSGLQFPNYSSELNVNALELDDSALYLCASSLFPGDSSSAGYTFGSGTRLTVV.

This clonotype was recorded many times. The CDR3 nucleotides read TGTGCCAGCAGTTTGCCTGGATATGGCTACACCTTC. Its translation: CASSLPGYGYTF. This chain joins TRBV12-3 or TRBV12-4 and TRBJ1-2; D remains ambiguous. V was shortened by 3 bases and J by 5 bases, with 7 bases between the two germline ends. CDR3 length equals 12 residues.

The CDR3 loop is CASSEALVDLTNYEQYF. CDR3 DNA sequence: TGTGCCAGCAGTGAAGCCCTGGTGGACCTAACGAATTACGAGCAGTACTTC. The rearrangement links TRBV6-1 to TRBJ2-7; D unclear. Germline V lookup: CDR1 MNHNS, CDR2 SASEGT. CDR3 length: 17 amino acids. V lost 0 bases, J lost 4 bases, and 19 bases lay in between.

This chain joins TRBV27 and TRBJ1-1; 10 bases map to TRBD1. V shed 1 base, J shed 7 bases, and the junction held 12 bases outside the gene matches. The CDR3 covers 17 residues. Per the germline V gene, CDR1 is MNHEY and CDR2 is SMNVEV (reference sequence). CDR3 region: CASSLFSPGQGNYEAFF. The CDR3 nucleotides are TGTGCCAGCAGTTTATTCTCACCGGGACAGGGGAACTATGAAGCTTTCTTT.

V is TRBV19 and J is TRBJ2-1, with 9 bases matching TRBD1. Germline CDR1 is LNHDA and CDR2 is SQIVND (reference sequence). The V gene end was trimmed by 7 bases and the J gene end by 9 bases; junction bases not matched to a gene: 10. The CDR3 has 14 residues. Here the CDR3 reads CASTPGTGRAEQFF. CDR3 DNA sequence: TGTGCCAGTACTCCCGGGACAGGGAGAGCTGAGCAGTTCTTC.

The sample holds a few counts of this clonotype. The chain employs TRBV9 and TRBJ1-1; D is possibly TRBD1 (5 bases). The germline gives CDR1 SGDLS, CDR2 YYNGEE. This CDR3 spans 16 amino acids. V lost 2 bases, J lost 2 bases, and 16 bases lay in between. CDR3 nucleotide sequence: TGTGCCAGCAGCGTGGGACGACACCCGCGAAACACTGAAGCTTTCTTT. Translation: CASSVGRHPRNTEAFF. The full variable domain, rest sourced from reference TRBV9 and TRBJ1-1, is DSGVTQTPKHLITATGQRVTLRCSPRSGDLSVYWYQQSLDQGLQFLIQYYNGEERAKGNILERFSAQQFPDLHSELNLSSLELGDSALYFCASSVGRHPRNTEAFFGQGTRLTVV.

This clonotype was seen only a few times. The chain joins TRBV4-3 to TRBJ1-2, with D possibly TRBD1 on 6 matching bases. Trimming stripped 0 bases from V and 7 bases from J, with 12 bases between. Germline CDR1 LGHNA, CDR2 YSLEER. This CDR3 region has 14 residues. The CDR3 here is CASSQDQGWSGYTF. In nucleotides, the CDR3 is TGCGCCAGCAGCCAAGATCAGGGGTGGAGTGGCTACACCTTC.

This chain joins TRBV6-1 and TRBJ2-5; D may match TRBD1 or TRBD2 (5 bases each). The germline gives CDR1 MNHNS, CDR2 SASEGT. Trimming shortened V by 0 bases and J by 0 bases, and 14 bases separated the two germline ends. CDR3 length: 17 amino acids. CDR3 DNA sequence: TGTGCCAGCAGTGAAGCCCGCATCGGGACCTACCAAGAGACCCAGTACTTC. Encoded protein: CASSEARIGTYQETQYF.

This clonotype turned up a few times. The V call is TRBV6-4, the J call TRBJ1-5, with TRBD1 as a possible D gene (5 bases). This CDR3 is 13 amino acids long. Germline-derived CDR1 and CDR2 are MRHNA and SNTAGT. Trimming removed 0 bases from V and 9 bases from J, with 9 bases in between. CDR3 sequence reads: CASSDSLGTPQHF. The DNA for the CDR3 is TGTGCCAGCAGTGACTCCCTGGGGACGCCCCAGCATTTT.

The chain recombines TRBV29-1 with TRBJ1-1; D call uncertain. V lost 3 bases and J lost 1, with 9 bases in between. Germline V gives CDR1 SQVTM, CDR2 ANQGSEA. The CDR3 covers 13 residues. The CDR3 sequence is CSVEWTQNTEAFF. CDR3 nucleotide sequence: TGCAGCGTTGAGTGGACCCAGAACACTGAAGCTTTCTTT.

The chain recombines TRBV2 with TRBJ2-4; D might be TRBD2 (5 bases). CDR1 is SNHLY and CDR2 is FYNNEI in the germline V gene. V lost 6 bases and J lost 3, with 18 bases in between. This CDR3 is 16 amino acids long. The DNA for the CDR3 is TGTGCCAGCAGCGACGTTGAGAGGCGGGTCAAAAACATTCAGTACTTC. This sequence encodes CASSDVERRVKNIQYF.

The V and J genes are TRBV4-1 and TRBJ1-4, with 7 nucleotides matching TRBD1. V shed 2 bases and J 1 base; nucleotides not matched to a gene: 4. CDR1 and CDR2 from the germline V gene are MGHRA and YSYEKL. The CDR3 has 16 residues. CDR3 DNA sequence: TGCGCCAGCAGCCAACAGGGACAGATAACTAATGAAAAACTGTTTTTT. It is translated as CASSQQGQITNEKLFF.